This is a list of T cell receptor beta chains from one sample in a study of T cell responses to AZD1222 COVID-19 vaccine. Profiling relied on immunoSEQ multiplex PCR, and the TCRdb table lists in-frame clones only, not all of them. The sample lists around 81,000 clones, approximately 90% occurring once. The sequenced sample was peripheral blood, obtained 28 days after the second AZD1222 dose. Receptors were obtained from an adult who received the AZD1222 COVID-19 vaccine. The conserved cysteine and the conserved F or W are not part of the CDR3 here. Each record gives: J gene, V gene, CDR3 protein.

TRBJ2-5 TRBV5-1 ASSPPGQETQY
TRBJ2-2 TRBV6-5 ASRQGTGVTGELF
TRBJ2-7 TRBV23-1 ASSQWASGSGGFYEQY
TRBJ2-3 TRBV2 ASRDVGTTDTQY
TRBJ2-3 TRBV11-2 ASRPRGLDTQY
TRBJ2-7 TRBV18 ASSPVGYEQY
TRBJ1-5 TRBV4-1 ASSQRSGDSQPQH
TRBJ2-1 TRBV7-3 ASSMEQDNEQF
TRBJ2-4 TRBV28 ASSQGAIQY
TRBJ1-1 TRBV5-8 ASSLGVGGTEAF
TRBJ1-6 TRBV4-3 ASSQVVGQEINSPLH
TRBJ1-5 TRBV28 ASSFGQQNQPQH
TRBJ2-7 TRBV13 ASSFGFRVGYEQY
TRBJ2-5 TRBV5-1 ASSLGGSLQETQY
TRBJ2-2 TRBV19 ASISHLNTGELF
TRBJ2-1 TRBV7-8 ASSRTSGGYNEQF
TRBJ1-1 TRBV19 ASSIMGPVAAF
TRBJ2-2 TRBV5-4 ASSLGRGRELF
TRBJ2-1 TRBV2 ASNREASTYNEQF
TRBJ1-5 TRBV19 ASKGQAYQPQH
TRBJ2-2 TRBV27 ASSFGQGNTGELF
TRBJ1-3 TRBV19 ASSLSPPVSSGNTIY
TRBJ2-5 TRBV7-8 ASSLGSNQETQY
TRBJ1-5 TRBV30 AWSGGHGNQPQH
TRBJ2-2 TRBV30 AWSRGPDTGELF
TRBJ1-3 TRBV6-5 ASNPGIGNTIY
TRBJ1-1 TRBV3-1/TRBV3-2 ASSQDGGQGLNTEAF
TRBJ2-3 TRBV10-3 AISERGITDTQY
TRBJ2-7 TRBV6-5 HLEWGGGSYEQY
TRBJ2-7 TRBV27 ASSLRDKNYEQY
TRBJ1-6 TRBV19 ASSMGNPRRDSPLH
TRBJ1-3 TRBV4-2 ASSSGARGNTIY
TRBJ2-1 TRBV6-1 ASSERGSSDIPIYNEQF
TRBJ2-7 TRBV6-6 ASSYVPAYEQY
TRBJ2-1 TRBV9 ASSVGGRRPNEQF
TRBJ2-1 TRBV7-9 ASSLDEQF
TRBJ2-1 TRBV4-2 ASSPDYYNEQF
TRBJ1-3 TRBV5-6 ASSAFSTIY
TRBJ2-7 TRBV18 ASSPAGRGWEQY
TRBJ1-5 TRBV29-1 SVGVDNQPQH
TRBJ1-2 TRBV6-2/TRBV6-3 ASSPQGRYGYT
TRBJ1-6 TRBV2 ASSEDKGSPLH
TRBJ2-6 TRBV4-3 ASSQGVLSGANVLT
TRBJ2-1 TRBV6-5 ASSLTGPGLGNEQF
TRBJ2-2 TRBV6-5 ASSYRGVGGGELF
TRBJ2-1 TRBV13 ASSLSGRVYEQF
TRBJ2-3 TRBV29-1 SVRQGSTDTQY
TRBJ2-7 TRBV19 ASSIHLSDRDYEQY
TRBJ2-1 TRBV27 ASSFEGISYNEQF
TRBJ2-3 TRBV21-1 ASSTWGGCPGTQSTDTQY
TRBJ2-2 TRBV5-1 ASSFSSGSTGELF
TRBJ1-1 TRBV5-1 ASSLEGTNTEAF
TRBJ1-2 TRBV29-1 SVDQGAVYNYGYT
TRBJ2-3 TRBV6-5 ASSTTGDGTQY
TRBJ2-2 TRBV5-4 ASSLATRNTGELF
TRBJ2-5 TRBV7-3 ASSPGGAGQETQY
TRBJ2-1 TRBV7-6 ASSLEGTRTTSSYNEQF
TRBJ2-1 TRBV20-1 SAGFSTEQF
TRBJ2-3 TRBV19 ASSASLRERRQY
TRBJ2-2 TRBV27 ASSLVWTGELF